The table lists the clone carrying this T cell receptor (beta chain) with a count of one. What it binds is not known. The data belong to a study of graft-versus-host responses after intestinal transplantation. Study-level background: Following induction with anti-thymocyte globulin, all recipients were given tacrolimus and steroids for approximately 3 years. Overall study findings and caveats: Early after transplant, HvG clones declined as circulating GvH clones peaked.

TCRdb's copy holds only in-frame clones and misses some; the assay was immunoSEQ multiplex PCR. Of 90,000 to 150,000 clones detected, over 85% appear once; the ten largest clones hold over 0.1%. The CDR3 sequence is 13 residues long. V lost 4 bases to trimming and J lost 6 bases; unmatched junction nucleotides: 5. Germline V lookup: CDR1 SQVTM, CDR2 ANQGSEA. Sample: unstimulated CD4+ T cells sorted from spleen or lymph node cells, taken before intestinal transplant. The gene calls are TRBV29-1 and TRBJ1-4; 7 bases are a match to TRBD1. This clonotype originated in a human donor who received an intestinal transplant. CDR3 protein: CSVGAGGHEKLFF. The CDR3 nucleotides are TGCAGCGTTGGGGCAGGGGGGCATGAAAAACTGTTTTTT.